The rows below give T cell receptor beta chains drawn from one sample of a study of cytomegalovirus exposure and HLA in healthy donors. Profiled with immunoSEQ multiplex PCR; TCRdb holds only in-frame clones, not every one. Among about 200,000 clones listed, over 65% were seen once. Source material: PBMCs. Every receptor here comes from a woman aged 25 to 39 in good health and CMV-seronegative. The CDR3 runs from the conserved cysteine through the conserved F or W. A D gene is named only where the DNA matches it firmly. A row's size may be missing; if present it is once, few, many or a size class.

D: NA; V: TRBV19; size: few; J: TRBJ1-2; CDR3: CASSIGQRFGYTF; DNA: TGTGCCAGTAGTATAGGGCAGCGGTTTGGCTACACCTTC
D: NA; V: TRBV7-9; size: NA; J: TRBJ2-7; CDR3: CASSQLYYEQYF; DNA: TGTGCCAGCAGCCAACTCTACTACGAGCAGTACTTC
D: NA; V: TRBV4-3; size: NA; J: TRBJ2-2; CDR3: CASSQDLTSPFRGELFF; DNA: TGCGCCAGCAGCCAAGATCTCACTAGCCCCTTCAGGGGGGAGCTGTTTTTT
D: TRBD1; V: TRBV7-9; size: NA; J: TRBJ2-3; CDR3: CASSLPRGTGVEGDTQYF; DNA: TGTGCCAGCAGCTTACCCAGAGGGACAGGGGTTGAGGGTGATACGCAGTATTTT
D: TRBD1; V: TRBV5-4; size: few; J: TRBJ1-2; CDR3: CASSPGPTGGDGYTF; DNA: TGTGCCAGCAGCCCGGGTCCGACAGGGGGCGACGGCTACACCTTC
D: TRBD2; V: TRBV5-1; size: NA; J: TRBJ2-2; CDR3: CASSTTGRAGELFF; DNA: TGCGCCAGCAGTACGACGGGGAGGGCCGGGGAGCTGTTTTTT
D: TRBD2; V: TRBV27; size: NA; J: TRBJ2-3; CDR3: CASSPLAGRTDTQYF; DNA: TGTGCCAGCAGCCCTCTAGCGGGACGCACAGATACGCAGTATTTT
D: TRBD1; V: TRBV4-3; size: NA; J: TRBJ2-1; CDR3: CASSRPGQVGENEQFF; DNA: TGCGCCAGCAGCCGACCGGGACAGGTTGGTGAGAATGAGCAGTTCTTC
D: NA; V: TRBV5-4; size: NA; J: TRBJ2-7; CDR3: CASSFFRRPREQYF; DNA: TGTGCCAGCAGTTTTTTTCGCAGGCCAAGGGAGCAGTACTTC
D: NA; V: TRBV2; size: NA; J: TRBJ1-2; CDR3: CASGTDYGYTF; DNA: TGTGCCAGCGGGACTGACTATGGCTACACCTTC
D: TRBD1; V: TRBV6-1; size: NA; J: TRBJ1-4; CDR3: CASSVGTGNEKLFF; DNA: TGTGCCAGCAGTGTTGGGACAGGGAATGAAAAACTGTTTTTT
D: NA; V: TRBV7-2; size: once; J: TRBJ1-2; CDR3: CASSTTLSGGRTAGYTF; DNA: TGTGCCAGCAGCACCACCCTGAGCGGGGGACGGACTGCTGGCTACACCTTC
D: TRBD2; V: TRBV28; size: NA; J: TRBJ2-3; CDR3: CASSLAGGRTDTQYF; DNA: TGTGCCAGCAGTTTAGCGGGGGGTCGCACAGATACGCAGTATTTT
D: TRBD1; V: TRBV7-8; size: NA; J: TRBJ2-5; CDR3: CASSLSLNVGGKTQYF; DNA: TGTGCCAGCAGCTTATCATTAAATGTAGGGGGCAAGACCCAGTACTTC
D: NA; V: TRBV7-9; size: NA; J: TRBJ1-4; CDR3: CASSPPGLSEKLFF; DNA: TGTGCCAGCAGCCCACCGGGACTTTCAGAAAAACTGTTTTTT
D: NA; V: TRBV5-1; size: NA; J: TRBJ2-7; CDR3: CASSLAQSYEQYF; DNA: TGCGCCAGCAGCTTGGCCCAGTCCTACGAGCAGTACTTC
D: TRBD1; V: TRBV6-1; size: NA; J: TRBJ1-2; CDR3: CASSAGTAPNYGYTF; DNA: TGTGCCAGCAGTGCGGGGACAGCCCCTAACTATGGCTACACCTTC
D: TRBD2; V: TRBV4-3; size: NA; J: TRBJ2-2; CDR3: CASSQWGRGVTGELFF; DNA: TGCGCCAGCAGCCAGTGGGGGCGGGGGGTCACCGGGGAGCTGTTTTTT